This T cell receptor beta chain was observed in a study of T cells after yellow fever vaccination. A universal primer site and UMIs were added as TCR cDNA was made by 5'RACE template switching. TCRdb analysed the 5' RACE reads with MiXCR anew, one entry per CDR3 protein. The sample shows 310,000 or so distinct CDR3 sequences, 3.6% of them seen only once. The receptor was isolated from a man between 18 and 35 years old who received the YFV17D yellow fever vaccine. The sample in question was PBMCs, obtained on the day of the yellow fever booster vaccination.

This CDR3 reads CASSGRDRGLGYTF. The CDR3, as DNA: TGTGCCAGCAGCGGCCGGGACAGGGGTTTAGGCTACACCTTC. The V call is TRBV5-5, the J call TRBJ1-2, with 10 bases aligning to TRBD1. Germline V gene data show CDR1 as SGHKS and CDR2 as YYEKEE (reference sequence). Trimming took 4 bases from V and 8 from J; bases not matched to a gene: 8. This CDR3 comprises 14 residues. The full variable domain, completed using reference TRBV5-5 and TRBJ1-2, is DAGVTQSPTHLIKTRGQQVTLRCSPISGHKSVSWYQQVLGQGPQFIFQYYEKEERGRGNFPDRFSARQFPNYSSELNVNALLLGDSALYLCASSGRDRGLGYTFGSGTRLTVV.